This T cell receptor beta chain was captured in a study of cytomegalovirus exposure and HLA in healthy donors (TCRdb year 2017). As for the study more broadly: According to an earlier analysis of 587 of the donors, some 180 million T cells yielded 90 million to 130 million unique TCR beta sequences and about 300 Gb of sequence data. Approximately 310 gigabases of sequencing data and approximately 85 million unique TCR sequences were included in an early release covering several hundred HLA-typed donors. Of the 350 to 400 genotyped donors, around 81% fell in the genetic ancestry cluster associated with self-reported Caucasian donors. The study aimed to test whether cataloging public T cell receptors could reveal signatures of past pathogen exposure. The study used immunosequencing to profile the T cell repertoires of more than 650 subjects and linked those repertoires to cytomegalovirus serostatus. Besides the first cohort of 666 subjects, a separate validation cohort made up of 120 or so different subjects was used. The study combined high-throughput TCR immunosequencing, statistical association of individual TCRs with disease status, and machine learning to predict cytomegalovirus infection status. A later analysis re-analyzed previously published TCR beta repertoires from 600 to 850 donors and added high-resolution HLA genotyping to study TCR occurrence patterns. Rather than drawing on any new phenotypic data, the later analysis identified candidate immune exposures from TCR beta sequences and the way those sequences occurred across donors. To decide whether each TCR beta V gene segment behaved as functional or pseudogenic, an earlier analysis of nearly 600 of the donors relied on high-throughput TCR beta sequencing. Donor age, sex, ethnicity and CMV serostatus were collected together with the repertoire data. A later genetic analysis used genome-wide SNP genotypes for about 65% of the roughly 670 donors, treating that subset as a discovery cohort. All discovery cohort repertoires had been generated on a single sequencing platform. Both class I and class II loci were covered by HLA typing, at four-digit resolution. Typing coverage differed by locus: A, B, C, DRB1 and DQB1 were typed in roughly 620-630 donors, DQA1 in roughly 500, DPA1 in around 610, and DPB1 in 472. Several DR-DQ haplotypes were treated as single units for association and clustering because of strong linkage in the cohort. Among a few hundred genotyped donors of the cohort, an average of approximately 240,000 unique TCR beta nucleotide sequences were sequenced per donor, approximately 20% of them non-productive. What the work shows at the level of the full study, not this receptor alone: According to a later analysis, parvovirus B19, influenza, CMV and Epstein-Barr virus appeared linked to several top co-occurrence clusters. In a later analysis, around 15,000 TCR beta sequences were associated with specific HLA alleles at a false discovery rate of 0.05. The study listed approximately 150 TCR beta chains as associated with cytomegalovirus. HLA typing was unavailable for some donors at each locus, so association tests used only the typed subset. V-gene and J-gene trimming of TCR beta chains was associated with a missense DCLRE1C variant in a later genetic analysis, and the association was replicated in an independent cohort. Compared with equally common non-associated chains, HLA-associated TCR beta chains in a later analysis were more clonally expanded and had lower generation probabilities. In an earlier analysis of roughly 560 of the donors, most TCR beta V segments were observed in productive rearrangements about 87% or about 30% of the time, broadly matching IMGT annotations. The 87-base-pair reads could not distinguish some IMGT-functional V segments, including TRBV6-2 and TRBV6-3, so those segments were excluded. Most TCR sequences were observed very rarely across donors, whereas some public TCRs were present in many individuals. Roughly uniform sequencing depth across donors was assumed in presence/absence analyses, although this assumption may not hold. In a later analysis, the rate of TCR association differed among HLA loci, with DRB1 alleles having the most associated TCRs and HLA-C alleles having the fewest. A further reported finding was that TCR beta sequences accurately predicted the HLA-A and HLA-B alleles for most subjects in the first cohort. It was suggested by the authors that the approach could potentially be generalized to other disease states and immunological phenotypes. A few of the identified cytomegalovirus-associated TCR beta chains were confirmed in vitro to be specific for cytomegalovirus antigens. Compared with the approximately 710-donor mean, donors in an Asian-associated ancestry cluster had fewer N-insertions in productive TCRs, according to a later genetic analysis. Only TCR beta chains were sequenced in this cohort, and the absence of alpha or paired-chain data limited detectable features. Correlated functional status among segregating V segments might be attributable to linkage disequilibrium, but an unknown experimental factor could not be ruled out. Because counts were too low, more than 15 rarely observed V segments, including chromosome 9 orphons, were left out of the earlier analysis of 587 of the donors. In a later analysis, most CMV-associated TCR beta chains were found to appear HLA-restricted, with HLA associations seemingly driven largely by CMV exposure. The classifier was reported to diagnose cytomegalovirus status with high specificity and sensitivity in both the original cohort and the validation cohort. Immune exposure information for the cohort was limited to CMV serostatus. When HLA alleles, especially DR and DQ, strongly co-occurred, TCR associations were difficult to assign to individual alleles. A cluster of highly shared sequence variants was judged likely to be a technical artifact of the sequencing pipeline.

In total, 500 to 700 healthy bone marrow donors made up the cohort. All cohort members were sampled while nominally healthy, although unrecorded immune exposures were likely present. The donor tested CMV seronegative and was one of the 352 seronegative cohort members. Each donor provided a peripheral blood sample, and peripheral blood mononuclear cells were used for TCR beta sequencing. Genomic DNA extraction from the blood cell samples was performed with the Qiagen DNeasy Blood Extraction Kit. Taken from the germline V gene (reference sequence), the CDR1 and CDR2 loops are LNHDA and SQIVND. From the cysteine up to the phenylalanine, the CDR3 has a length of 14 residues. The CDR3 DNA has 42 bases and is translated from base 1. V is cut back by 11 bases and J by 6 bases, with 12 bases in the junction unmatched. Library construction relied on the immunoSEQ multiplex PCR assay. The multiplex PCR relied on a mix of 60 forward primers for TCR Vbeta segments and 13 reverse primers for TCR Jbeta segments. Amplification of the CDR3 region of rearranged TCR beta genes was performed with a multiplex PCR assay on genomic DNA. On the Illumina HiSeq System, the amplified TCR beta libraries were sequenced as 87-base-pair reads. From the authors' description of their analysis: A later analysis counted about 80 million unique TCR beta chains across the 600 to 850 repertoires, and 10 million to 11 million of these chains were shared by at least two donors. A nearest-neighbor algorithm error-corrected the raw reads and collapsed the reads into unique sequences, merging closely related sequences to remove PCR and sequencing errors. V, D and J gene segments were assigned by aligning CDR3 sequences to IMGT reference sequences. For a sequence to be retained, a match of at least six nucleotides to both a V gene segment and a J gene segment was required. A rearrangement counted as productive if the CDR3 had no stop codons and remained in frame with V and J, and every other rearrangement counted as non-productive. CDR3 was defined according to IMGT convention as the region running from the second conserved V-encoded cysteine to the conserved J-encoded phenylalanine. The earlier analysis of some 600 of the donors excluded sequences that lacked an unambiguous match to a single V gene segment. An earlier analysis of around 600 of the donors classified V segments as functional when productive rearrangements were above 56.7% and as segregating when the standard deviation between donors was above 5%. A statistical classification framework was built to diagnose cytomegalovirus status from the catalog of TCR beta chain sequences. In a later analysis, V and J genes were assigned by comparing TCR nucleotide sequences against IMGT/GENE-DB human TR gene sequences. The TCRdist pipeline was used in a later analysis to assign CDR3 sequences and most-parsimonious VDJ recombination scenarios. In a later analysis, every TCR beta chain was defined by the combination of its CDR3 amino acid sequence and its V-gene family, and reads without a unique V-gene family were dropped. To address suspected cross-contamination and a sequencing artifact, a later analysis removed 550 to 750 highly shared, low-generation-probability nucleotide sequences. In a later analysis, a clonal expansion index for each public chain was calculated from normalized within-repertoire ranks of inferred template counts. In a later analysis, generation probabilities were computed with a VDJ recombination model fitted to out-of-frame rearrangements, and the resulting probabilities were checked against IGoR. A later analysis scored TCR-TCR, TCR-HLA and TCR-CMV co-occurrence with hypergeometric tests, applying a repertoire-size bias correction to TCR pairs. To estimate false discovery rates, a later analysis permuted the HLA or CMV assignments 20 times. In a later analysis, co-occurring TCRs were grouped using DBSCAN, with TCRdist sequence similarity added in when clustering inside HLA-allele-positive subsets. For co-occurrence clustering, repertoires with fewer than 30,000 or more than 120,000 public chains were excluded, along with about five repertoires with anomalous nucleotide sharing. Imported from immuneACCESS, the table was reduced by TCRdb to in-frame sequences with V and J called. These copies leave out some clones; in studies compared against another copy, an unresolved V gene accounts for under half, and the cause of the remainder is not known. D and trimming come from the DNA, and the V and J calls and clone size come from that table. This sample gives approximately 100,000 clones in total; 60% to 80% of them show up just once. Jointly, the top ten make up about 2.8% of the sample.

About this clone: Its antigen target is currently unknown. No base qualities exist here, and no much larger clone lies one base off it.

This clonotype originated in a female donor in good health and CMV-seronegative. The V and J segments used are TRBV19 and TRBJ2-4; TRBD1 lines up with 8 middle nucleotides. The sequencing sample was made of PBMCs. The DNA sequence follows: TGTGCCGAGCCCCCACACAGGGGGACAAACATTCAGTACTTC. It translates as CAEPPHRGTNIQYF.